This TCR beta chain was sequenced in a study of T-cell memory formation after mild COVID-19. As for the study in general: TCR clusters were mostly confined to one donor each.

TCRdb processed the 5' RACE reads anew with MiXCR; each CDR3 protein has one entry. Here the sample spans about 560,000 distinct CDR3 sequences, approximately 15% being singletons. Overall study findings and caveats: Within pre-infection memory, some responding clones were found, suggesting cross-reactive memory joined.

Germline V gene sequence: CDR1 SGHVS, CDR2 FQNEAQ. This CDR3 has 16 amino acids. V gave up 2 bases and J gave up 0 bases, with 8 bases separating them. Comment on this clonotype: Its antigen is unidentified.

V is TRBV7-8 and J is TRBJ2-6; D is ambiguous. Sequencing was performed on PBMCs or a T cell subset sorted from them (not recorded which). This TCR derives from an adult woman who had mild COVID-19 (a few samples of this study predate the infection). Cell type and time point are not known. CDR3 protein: CASSLKYYSGANVLTF. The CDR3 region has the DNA TGTGCCAGCAGCTTAAAGTATTACTCTGGGGCCAACGTCCTGACTTTC.